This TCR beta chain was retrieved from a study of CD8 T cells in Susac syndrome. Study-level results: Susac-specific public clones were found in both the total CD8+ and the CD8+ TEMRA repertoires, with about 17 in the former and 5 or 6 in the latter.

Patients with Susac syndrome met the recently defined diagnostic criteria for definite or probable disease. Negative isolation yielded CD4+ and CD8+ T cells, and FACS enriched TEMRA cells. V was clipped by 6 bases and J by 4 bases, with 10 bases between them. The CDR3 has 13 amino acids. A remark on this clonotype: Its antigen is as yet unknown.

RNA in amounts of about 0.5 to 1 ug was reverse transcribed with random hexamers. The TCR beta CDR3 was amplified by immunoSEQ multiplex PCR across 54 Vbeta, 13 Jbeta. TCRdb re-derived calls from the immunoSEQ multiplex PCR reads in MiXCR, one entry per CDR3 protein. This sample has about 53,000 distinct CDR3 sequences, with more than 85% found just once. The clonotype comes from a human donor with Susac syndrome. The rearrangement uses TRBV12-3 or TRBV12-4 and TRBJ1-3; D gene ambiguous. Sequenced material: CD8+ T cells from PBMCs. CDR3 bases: TGTGCCAGCAGGACCCTGACAGGAAACACCATATATTTT. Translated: CASRTLTGNTIYF.